The 5 T cell receptor beta chains below all came from one sample that was sequenced in a study of cytomegalovirus exposure and HLA in healthy donors. Clones were read by immunoSEQ multiplex PCR, and TCRdb kept only the in-frame ones, dropping some. The sample shows 150,000 to 170,000 clones, 80% to 90% of them seen only once. Material for sequencing was PBMCs. These receptors were collected from a man aged 18 to 29 in good health and CMV-seropositive.

This clone is a singleton in its sample. The V and J genes are TRBV27 and TRBJ1-1, with D perhaps matching TRBD1 (5 bases). The CDR3 has 14 amino acids. Trimming took off 4 bases at V and 6 bases at J, with 15 bases between the two ends. Germline V lookup: CDR1 MNHEY, CDR2 SMNVEV (reference sequence). The chain's CDR3 is CASSWEGRGAEAFF. The CDR3 nucleotides read TGTGCCAGCAGTTGGGAGGGGCGGGGCGCTGAAGCTTTCTTT.

The J gene is TRBJ1-3, the V gene TRBV9; 9 nucleotides align to TRBD1. Per germline, CDR1 SGDLS and CDR2 YYNGEE. The CDR3 is 16 amino acids. The V and J ends lost 3 bases and 5 bases, in that order; junction bases with no gene match: 9. In nucleotides, the CDR3 is TGTGCCAGCAGCGCTGATCCGGGACAGGGACGAAACACCATATATTTT. Its translation is CASSADPGQGRNTIYF.

The V call is TRBV27, the J call TRBJ2-3; a possible D gene is TRBD1 (5 bases). The germline V gene has CDR1 MNHEY and CDR2 SMNVEV (reference sequence). The ends were cut back, 7 bases at V and 5 bases at J, with 7 bases in the middle. CDR3 size: 11 residues. The CDR3 DNA is TGTGCCAGCAAGGGGCTAGATACGCAGTATTTT. Its protein is CASKGLDTQYF.

The genes are TRBV18 and TRBJ2-3; 7 bases are a match to TRBD1. CDR3 length: 12 amino acids. The germline V gene has CDR1 KGHSH and CDR2 LQKENI. J lost 4 bases, V lost 8 bases, and 3 bases had no gene match. CDR3: CASRQGADTQYF. In DNA form, the CDR3 reads TGTGCCAGCCGTCAGGGGGCAGATACGCAGTATTTT.

DNA of the CDR3: TGTGCCAGCAGCTACGGGGGGGCCGCCTACAATGAGCAGTTCTTC. Its protein product is CASSYGGAAYNEQFF. The rearrangement uses TRBV2 and TRBJ2-1; 8 nucleotides line up with TRBD2. Germline CDR1 and CDR2: SNHLY and FYNNEI. The V segment lost 6 bases and the J segment 2 bases; nucleotides outside the gene matches: 6. The CDR3 sequence is 15 residues long.